The rows below give T cell receptor beta chains drawn from one sample of a study of EBV T-cell therapy then PD-1 blockade in nasopharyngeal carcinoma. Sequencing used immunoSEQ multiplex PCR; TCRdb keeps in-frame clones, though not all of them. The sample lists 20,000 to 25,000 clones, approximately 84% occurring once. These TCRs are of unknown antigen specificity. Sequences were derived from CD8+ T cells from blood, sampled at roughly day 61 from a patient whose treatment included autologous EBV-specific T cells and nivolumab. The origin of the receptors is a man in his forties with nasopharyngeal carcinoma. Both conserved end residues are part of each CDR3. D genes are given only for firm matches. Clone size, where shown, is once, few, many, or a class for clones that have expanded.

D gene: -
J gene: TRBJ1-1
clone size: -
V gene: TRBV30
CDR3 protein: CAWKTDTEAFF
CDR3 DNA: TGTGCCTGGAAAACCGATACTGAAGCTTTCTTT

D gene: TRBD2
J gene: TRBJ2-1
clone size: -
V gene: TRBV4-2
CDR3 protein: CASSQDTSGNYNEQFF
CDR3 DNA: TGTGCCAGCAGCCAAGATACTAGCGGAAACTACAATGAGCAGTTCTTC

D gene: -
J gene: TRBJ1-2
clone size: -
V gene: TRBV5-1
CDR3 protein: CASSLTVSQGTNYGYTF
CDR3 DNA: TGCGCCAGCAGCTTGACAGTTTCACAGGGCACTAACTATGGCTACACCTTC

D gene: TRBD1
J gene: TRBJ2-1
clone size: -
V gene: TRBV14
CDR3 protein: CASSPDARTGGWNEQFF
CDR3 DNA: TGTGCCAGCAGCCCAGACGCCCGGACAGGGGGGTGGAATGAGCAGTTCTTC

D gene: -
J gene: TRBJ2-3
clone size: few
V gene: TRBV2
CDR3 protein: CASSDRAGTDTQYF
CDR3 DNA: TGTGCCAGCAGTGACAGGGCAGGCACAGATACGCAGTATTTT

D gene: TRBD2
J gene: TRBJ2-3
clone size: -
V gene: TRBV7-6
CDR3 protein: CASSSLAGGPPDTQYF
CDR3 DNA: TGTGCCAGCAGCTCATTAGCGGGGGGGCCCCCAGATACGCAGTATTTT

D gene: TRBD1
J gene: TRBJ2-3
clone size: -
V gene: TRBV7-9
CDR3 protein: CASSLGDRATDTQYF
CDR3 DNA: TGTGCCAGCAGCTTAGGGGACAGGGCCACAGATACGCAGTATTTT

D gene: -
J gene: TRBJ2-7
clone size: few
V gene: TRBV6-5
CDR3 protein: CASSYSRSGPYEQYF
CDR3 DNA: TGTGCCAGCAGTTACTCTCGGTCAGGGCCCTACGAGCAGTACTTC

D gene: -
J gene: TRBJ2-5
clone size: -
V gene: TRBV13
CDR3 protein: CASSLGSGTRGTQYF
CDR3 DNA: TGTGCCAGCAGCTTAGGCTCCGGGACCCGAGGGACCCAGTACTTC

D gene: TRBD1
J gene: TRBJ1-5
clone size: -
V gene: TRBV5-8
CDR3 protein: CASSLVQGIQPQHF
CDR3 DNA: TGTGCCAGCAGCTTGGTACAGGGGATTCAGCCCCAGCATTTT

D gene: TRBD1
J gene: TRBJ2-7
clone size: -
V gene: TRBV4-2
CDR3 protein: CASSQDSGQGAWGNEQYF
CDR3 DNA: TGTGCCAGCAGCCAAGATTCGGGACAGGGGGCGTGGGGCAACGAGCAGTACTTC

D gene: -
J gene: TRBJ2-5
clone size: -
V gene: TRBV4-3
CDR3 protein: CASSYPWGAETQYF
CDR3 DNA: TGCGCCAGCAGCTATCCTTGGGGGGCGGAGACCCAGTACTTC

D gene: TRBD2
J gene: TRBJ2-2
clone size: -
V gene: TRBV11-2
CDR3 protein: CASSLPASGGDGELFF
CDR3 DNA: TGTGCCAGCAGCTTACCCGCCAGCGGGGGTGACGGGGAGCTGTTTTTT

D gene: -
J gene: TRBJ1-2
clone size: -
V gene: TRBV2
CDR3 protein: CASPSGGNYGYTF
CDR3 DNA: TGTGCCAGTCCGAGTGGGGGAAACTATGGCTACACCTTC

D gene: -
J gene: TRBJ2-7
clone size: few
V gene: TRBV9
CDR3 protein: CASSPQTATYEQYF
CDR3 DNA: TGTGCCAGCAGCCCGCAGACGGCTACCTACGAGCAGTACTTC

D gene: -
J gene: TRBJ2-7
clone size: -
V gene: TRBV20-1
CDR3 protein: CSASKVEPYEQYF
CDR3 DNA: TGCAGTGCTAGTAAGGTTGAGCCGTACGAGCAGTACTTC

D gene: -
J gene: TRBJ1-2
clone size: -
V gene: TRBV12-3/TRBV12-4
CDR3 protein: CASSLATLYGYTF
CDR3 DNA: TGTGCCAGCAGTTTAGCGACCCTCTATGGCTACACCTTC

D gene: TRBD1
J gene: TRBJ1-5
clone size: -
V gene: TRBV4-1
CDR3 protein: CASSRVPRTGRNSNQPQHF
CDR3 DNA: TGCGCCAGCAGCCGGGTCCCGCGGACAGGGAGGAATAGCAATCAGCCCCAGCATTTT

D gene: -
J gene: TRBJ1-2
clone size: few
V gene: TRBV6-2/TRBV6-3
CDR3 protein: CASSTTGNAYGYTF
CDR3 DNA: TGTGCCAGCAGTACAACCGGGAACGCTTATGGCTACACCTTC

D gene: -
J gene: TRBJ2-6
clone size: -
V gene: TRBV7-9
CDR3 protein: CASTPTGRSGANVLTF
CDR3 DNA: TGTGCCAGCACCCCGACAGGAAGATCTGGGGCCAACGTCCTGACTTTC

D gene: -
J gene: TRBJ1-1
clone size: -
V gene: TRBV12-3/TRBV12-4
CDR3 protein: CASSLTVTEAFF
CDR3 DNA: TGTGCCAGCAGTCTGACAGTCACTGAAGCTTTCTTT

D gene: TRBD2
J gene: TRBJ2-1
clone size: -
V gene: TRBV5-1
CDR3 protein: CASSLRGDRSYNEQFF
CDR3 DNA: TGCGCCAGCAGCTTACGGGGGGACCGTTCCTACAATGAGCAGTTCTTC

D gene: TRBD1
J gene: TRBJ1-5
clone size: -
V gene: TRBV4-3
CDR3 protein: CASSQGRTGRNQPQHF
CDR3 DNA: TGCGCCAGCAGCCAAGGTAGGACAGGGCGTAATCAGCCCCAGCATTTT

D gene: -
J gene: TRBJ2-7
clone size: once
V gene: TRBV3-1/TRBV3-2
CDR3 protein: CASSQTAAYEQYF
CDR3 DNA: TGTGCCAGCAGCCAAACAGCAGCCTACGAGCAGTACTTC

D gene: TRBD2
J gene: TRBJ2-3
clone size: -
V gene: TRBV6-2/TRBV6-3
CDR3 protein: CASSPLLAGALTDTQYF
CDR3 DNA: TGTGCCAGCAGCCCGCTACTAGCGGGGGCCCTCACAGATACGCAGTATTTT

D gene: -
J gene: TRBJ1-3
clone size: -
V gene: TRBV19
CDR3 protein: CASSLIPGAGNTIYF
CDR3 DNA: TGTGCCAGTAGTCTAATCCCGGGTGCTGGAAACACCATATATTTT

D gene: -
J gene: TRBJ2-7
clone size: once
V gene: TRBV9
CDR3 protein: CASSPWGTGEQYF
CDR3 DNA: TGTGCCAGCAGCCCGTGGGGGACCGGGGAGCAGTACTTC

D gene: -
J gene: TRBJ2-5
clone size: -
V gene: TRBV24-1
CDR3 protein: CATSDLEETQYF
CDR3 DNA: TGTGCCACCAGTGATTTGGAAGAGACCCAGTACTTC

D gene: -
J gene: TRBJ2-5
clone size: -
V gene: TRBV5-6
CDR3 protein: CASSPQGYKTQYF
CDR3 DNA: TGTGCCAGCAGCCCACAGGGTTACAAGACCCAGTACTTC

D gene: -
J gene: TRBJ1-3
clone size: -
V gene: TRBV30
CDR3 protein: CAWSVAGPSGNTIYF
CDR3 DNA: TGTGCCTGGAGTGTGGCAGGCCCCTCTGGAAACACCATATATTTT

D gene: -
J gene: TRBJ1-6
clone size: once
V gene: TRBV6-5
CDR3 protein: CASSYSGQLPLHF
CDR3 DNA: TGTGCCAGCAGTTACTCAGGGCAACTACCCCTCCACTTT

D gene: TRBD1
J gene: TRBJ1-3
clone size: -
V gene: TRBV7-9
CDR3 protein: CASSFRDRGPLLGNTIYF
CDR3 DNA: TGTGCCAGCAGCTTCCGGGACAGGGGTCCTCTTTTAGGAAACACCATATATTTT

D gene: -
J gene: TRBJ2-5
clone size: -
V gene: TRBV7-7
CDR3 protein: CASSLVAGREETQYF
CDR3 DNA: TGTGCCAGCAGCTTAGTAGCAGGGCGAGAAGAGACCCAGTACTTC

D gene: -
J gene: TRBJ1-5
clone size: -
V gene: TRBV9
CDR3 protein: CASSVGSYSNQPQHF
CDR3 DNA: TGTGCCAGCAGCGTAGGAAGTTATAGCAATCAGCCCCAGCATTTT

D gene: TRBD1
J gene: TRBJ1-1
clone size: -
V gene: TRBV13
CDR3 protein: CASSLGAGGTEAFF
CDR3 DNA: TGTGCCAGCAGCTTAGGGGCAGGGGGCACTGAAGCTTTCTTT

D gene: -
J gene: TRBJ1-2
clone size: -
V gene: TRBV10-3
CDR3 protein: CAIRVIYGYTF
CDR3 DNA: TGTGCCATCAGGGTTATCTATGGCTACACCTTC

D gene: TRBD1
J gene: TRBJ1-5
clone size: -
V gene: TRBV7-6
CDR3 protein: CASSAGTGANQPQHF
CDR3 DNA: TGTGCCAGCAGCGCCGGGACAGGGGCCAATCAGCCCCAGCATTTT

D gene: -
J gene: TRBJ2-6
clone size: few
V gene: TRBV15
CDR3 protein: CATSRDTSGANVLTF
CDR3 DNA: TGTGCCACCAGCAGAGATACTTCTGGGGCCAACGTCCTGACTTTC